This T cell receptor beta chain is drawn from a study of blood T cell repertoires in COVID-19. Study background: Some COVID-19 samples were acute and others convalescent; all came from the United States, Italy and Spain. PBMCs, B-cell-depleted T cells, or T cells provided the cDNA or gDNA that made up the material.

The CDR3 totals 15 residues. Germline loops: CDR1 SGHRS, CDR2 YFSETQ. Losses at the gene ends were 1 base for V and 3 bases for J; bases not matched to a gene: 3. During active infection, Seattle patients enrolled and were then monitored through disease. Original processing methods: How many nucleated cells were present was estimated from reference gene primer amplification. Clones were read by immunoSEQ multiplex PCR, and TCRdb kept only the in-frame ones, dropping some. The V and J calls and clone size are taken from that table; D and trimming were inferred from the DNA. Of 80,000 or so clones in the sample, more than 75% were seen once.

The receptor's source is a man in his fifties or sixties with COVID-19, enrolled during active disease. The chain recombines TRBV5-1 with TRBJ1-3, with 8 bases fitting TRBD1. The source material was peripheral blood. This chain's CDR3 is CASSLTGGDGNTIYF. In nucleotides, the CDR3 is TGCGCCAGCAGCTTGACAGGGGGGGATGGAAACACCATATATTTT. The variable domain in full, with the rest retrieved from reference TRBV5-1 and TRBJ1-3, is KAGVTQTPRYLIKTRGQQVTLSCSPISGHRSVSWYQQTPGQGLQFLFEYFSETQRNKGNFPGRFSGRQFSNSRSEMNVSTLELGDSALYLCASSLTGGDGNTIYFGEGSWLTVV.